This T cell receptor beta chain was sequenced for a study of control samples from healthy donors and cancer patients. Sequencing was performed with immunoSEQ multiplex PCR; in TCRdb, only in-frame clones are kept and a portion is missing. There are 170,000 or so clones in the sample; approximately 94% occur only once, and roughly 1.3% lies in the top ten. The CDR3 extends over 13 amino acids. Germline V gene lookup returns CDR1 SNHLY and CDR2 FYNNEI. V was trimmed by 2 bases and J by 2 bases, leaving 4 bases between them. The TCR sequence derives from a woman under 30 in good health. The J gene is TRBJ1-5, the V gene TRBV2; D is unresolved. The sample was blood. Written as DNA, the CDR3 is TGTGCCAGCAGTGAATTAGGCAATCAGCCCCAGCATTTT. This encodes CASSELGNQPQHF.